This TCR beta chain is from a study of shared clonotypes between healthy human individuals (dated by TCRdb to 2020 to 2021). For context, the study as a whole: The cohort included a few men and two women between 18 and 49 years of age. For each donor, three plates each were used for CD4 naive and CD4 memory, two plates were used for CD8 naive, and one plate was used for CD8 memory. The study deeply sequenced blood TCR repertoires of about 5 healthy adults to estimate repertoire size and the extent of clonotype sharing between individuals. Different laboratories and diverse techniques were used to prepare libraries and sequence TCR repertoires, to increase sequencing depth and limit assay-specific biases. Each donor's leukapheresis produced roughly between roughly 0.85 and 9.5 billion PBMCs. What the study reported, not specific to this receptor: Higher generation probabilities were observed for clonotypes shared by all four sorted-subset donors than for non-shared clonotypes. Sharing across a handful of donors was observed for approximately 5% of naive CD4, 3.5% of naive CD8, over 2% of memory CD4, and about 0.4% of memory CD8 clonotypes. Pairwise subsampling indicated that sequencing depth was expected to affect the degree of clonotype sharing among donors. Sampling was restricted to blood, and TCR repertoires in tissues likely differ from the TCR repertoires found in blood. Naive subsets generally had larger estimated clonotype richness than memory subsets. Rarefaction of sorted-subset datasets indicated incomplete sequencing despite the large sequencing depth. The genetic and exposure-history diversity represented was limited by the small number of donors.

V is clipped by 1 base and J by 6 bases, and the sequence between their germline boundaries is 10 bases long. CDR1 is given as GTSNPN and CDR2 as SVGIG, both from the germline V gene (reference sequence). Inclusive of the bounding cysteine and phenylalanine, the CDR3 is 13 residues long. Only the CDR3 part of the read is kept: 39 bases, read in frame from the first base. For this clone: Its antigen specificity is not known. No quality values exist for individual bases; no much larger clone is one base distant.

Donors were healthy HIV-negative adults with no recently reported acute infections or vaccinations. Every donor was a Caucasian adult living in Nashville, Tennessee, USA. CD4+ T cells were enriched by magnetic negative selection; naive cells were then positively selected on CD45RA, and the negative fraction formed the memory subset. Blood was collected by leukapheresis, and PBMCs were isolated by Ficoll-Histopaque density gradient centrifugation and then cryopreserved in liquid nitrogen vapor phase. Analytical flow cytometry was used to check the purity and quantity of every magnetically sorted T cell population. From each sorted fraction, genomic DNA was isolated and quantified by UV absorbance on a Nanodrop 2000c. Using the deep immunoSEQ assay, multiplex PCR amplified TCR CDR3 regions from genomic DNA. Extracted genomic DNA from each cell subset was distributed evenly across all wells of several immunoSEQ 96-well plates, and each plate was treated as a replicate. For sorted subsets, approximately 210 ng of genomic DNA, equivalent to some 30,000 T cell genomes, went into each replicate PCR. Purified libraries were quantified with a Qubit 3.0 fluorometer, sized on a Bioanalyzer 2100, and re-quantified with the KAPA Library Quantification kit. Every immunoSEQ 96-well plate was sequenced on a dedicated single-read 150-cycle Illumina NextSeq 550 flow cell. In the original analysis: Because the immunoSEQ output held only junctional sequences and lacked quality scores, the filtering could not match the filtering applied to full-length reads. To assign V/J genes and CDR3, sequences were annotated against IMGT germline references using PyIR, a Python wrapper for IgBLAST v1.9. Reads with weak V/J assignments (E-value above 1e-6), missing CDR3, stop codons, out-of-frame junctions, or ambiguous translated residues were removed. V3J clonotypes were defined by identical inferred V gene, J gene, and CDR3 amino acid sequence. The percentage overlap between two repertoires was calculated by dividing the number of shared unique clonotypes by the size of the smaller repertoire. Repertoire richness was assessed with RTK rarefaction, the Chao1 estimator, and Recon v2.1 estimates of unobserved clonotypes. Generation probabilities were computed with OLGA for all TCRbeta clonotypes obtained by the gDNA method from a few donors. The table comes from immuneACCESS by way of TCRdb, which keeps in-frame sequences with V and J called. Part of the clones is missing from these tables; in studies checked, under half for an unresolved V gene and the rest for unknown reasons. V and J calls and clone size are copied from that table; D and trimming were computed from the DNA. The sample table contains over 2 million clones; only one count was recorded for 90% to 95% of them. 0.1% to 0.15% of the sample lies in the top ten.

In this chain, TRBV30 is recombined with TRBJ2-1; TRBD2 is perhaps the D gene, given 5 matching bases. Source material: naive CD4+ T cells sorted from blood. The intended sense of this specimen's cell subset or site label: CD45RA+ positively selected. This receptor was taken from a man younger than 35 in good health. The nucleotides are TGTGCCTGGAGTGAGACTACCCTCAATGAGCAGTTCTTC. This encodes CAWSETTLNEQFF.